The 26 T cell receptor beta chains given below trace back to one sample, sequenced in a study of T cells after yellow fever vaccination. MiXCR was run by TCRdb on the 5' RACE reads, yielding one entry per CDR3 protein. The sample contains fewer than 450,000 distinct CDR3 sequences, approximately 4.2% of which appear only once. Sequencing used PBMCs, obtained 5 days after the yellow fever booster vaccination. The receptor set was obtained from a man younger than 30 who received the YFV17D yellow fever vaccine.

There are a few counts of this clonotype. The genes are TRBV7-2 and TRBJ2-2; TRBD2 matches 11 bases. CDR3 size: 16 residues. V was clipped by 1 base and J by 6 bases; unmatched bases: 4. Germline V lookup: CDR1 SGHTA, CDR2 FQGNSA. CDR3 sequence: CASSLGPSGGSGELFF. The CDR3 DNA is TGTGCCAGCAGCTTAGGTCCTAGCGGGGGGTCCGGGGAGCTGTTTTTT.

This clonotype was detected many times. The chain joins TRBV5-1 to TRBJ1-4; D gene uncertain. There are 15 residues in the CDR3. V dropped 0 bases and J dropped 8 bases, with 14 bases sitting between them. CDR1 and CDR2 (germline): SGHRS, YFSETQ. The CDR3 bases are TGCGCCAGCAGCTTGGCCTGGGGTTTGAGGGAAAAACTGTTTTTT. It codes for CASSLAWGLREKLFF.

The V and J genes are TRBV4-3 and TRBJ1-5; D is uncertain. Germline values: CDR1 LGHNA, CDR2 YSLEER. The CDR3 loop spans 14 amino acids. V lost 0 bases and J lost 4, with 7 bases in between. Here the CDR3 DNA reads TGCGCCAGCAGCCAAGATTTGGGGAATCAGCCCCAGCATTTT. Protein sequence: CASSQDLGNQPQHF.

The table lists this clonotype with a few counts. The chain joins TRBV24-1 to TRBJ2-1; the D gene is possibly TRBD2 (6 bases). CDR3 length: 14 amino acids. V lost 4 bases to trimming and J lost 10 bases, with 16 bases between them. From germline, CDR1 is KGHDR and CDR2 SFDVKD. CDR3 coding DNA: TGTGCCACCAGTGAAGGGGCCTCCCGGGGGGAGCAGTTCTTC. This sequence encodes CATSEGASRGEQFF.

This clonotype was found many times. The CDR3 here is CAISRSAGTQETQYF. Written as DNA, the CDR3 is TGTGCCATCAGTCGTTCAGCGGGGACTCAAGAGACCCAGTACTTC. The gene calls are TRBV10-3 and TRBJ2-5; 7 nucleotides line up with TRBD2. The J segment lost 2 bases and the V segment lost 5 bases, leaving 8 bases of the junction unmatched. The germline CDR1 and CDR2 sequences are ENHRY and SYGVKD. The CDR3 has 15 amino acids.

This clonotype was observed a few times. This chain links TRBV7-2 with TRBJ2-2; D might be TRBD2 (5 bases). The CDR3 is made up of 13 amino acids. CDR1 is SGHTA and CDR2 is FQGNSA in the germline V gene. V lost 7 bases and J 7 bases, leaving 13 bases between the germline ends. The CDR3 DNA reads TGTGCCAGCACCCCAACGGGGTTCGGGGAGCTGTTTTTT. Encoded protein: CASTPTGFGELFF. Based on the CDR3 plus reference TRBV7-2 and TRBJ2-2, the full variable domain is GAGVSQSPSNKVTEKGKDVELRCDPISGHTALYWYRQSLGQGLEFLIYFQGNSAPDKSGLPSDRFSAERTGGSVSTLTIQRTQQEDSAVYLCASTPTGFGELFFGEGSRLTVL.

This sequence joins TRBV3-1 and TRBJ1-2; D is ambiguous. Trimming cost V 4 bases and J 4 bases, with 13 bases left between them. The CDR3 is 14 amino acids. Germline CDR1 and CDR2: LGHDT and YNNKEL (reference sequence). CDR3: CASSPVSASYGYTF. Here the CDR3 DNA reads TGTGCCAGCAGCCCGGTTTCCGCGTCCTATGGCTACACCTTC. Full variable domain (rest looked up from reference TRBV3-1 and TRBJ1-2): DTAVSQTPKYLVTQMGNDKSIKCEQNLGHDTMYWYKQDSKKFLKIMFSYNNKELIINETVPNRFSPKSPDKAHLNLHINSLELGDSAVYFCASSPVSASYGYTFGSGTRLTVV.

The V call is TRBV5-1, the J call TRBJ2-3, with TRBD1 identical over 7 bases. The V gene's germline CDR1 is SGHRS and CDR2 YFSETQ. The CDR3 spans 15 residues. V lost 4 bases to trimming and J lost 0 bases; unmatched junction nucleotides: 5. In DNA, the CDR3 is TGCGCCAGCAGCCCCGGGACAGCTAGCACAGATACGCAGTATTTT. Translating it yields CASSPGTASTDTQYF.

The chain joins TRBV20-1 to TRBJ1-5; perhaps TRBD1 as D (6 bases). CDR3 length: 16 amino acids. Germline CDR1 reads DFQATT; CDR2 reads SNEGSKA (reference sequence). Between the trimmed V and J ends, which lost 1 base and 1 base, there was a span of 14 bases. CDR3 in amino acids: CSARGPRTESNQPQHF. The DNA of the CDR3 is TGCAGTGCTAGAGGGCCCCGGACAGAAAGCAATCAGCCCCAGCATTTT.

This clonotype was observed at least ten times. J is TRBJ2-2 and V is TRBV7-9, with D unresolved. CDR1 and CDR2 from the germline V gene are SEHNR and FQNEAQ (reference sequence). V gave up 2 bases and J gave up 6 bases, with 13 bases separating them. This CDR3 has 15 residues. CDR3 region: CASSLRRPAPGELFF. The CDR3 DNA follows: TGTGCCAGCAGCTTAAGAAGGCCCGCACCCGGGGAGCTGTTTTTT.

This clonotype was seen ten or more times. The rearrangement uses TRBV7-3 and TRBJ2-1; possibly TRBD1 or TRBD2 for D (6 bases each). Germline loops: CDR1 SGHTA, CDR2 FQGTGA. The CDR3 runs to 15 residues. With 0 bases removed from V and 5 bases from J, the gap between germline ends came to 11 bases. DNA of the CDR3: TGTGCCAGCAGCTTAACAGGGGGGTTGGACAATGAGCAGTTCTTC. It codes for CASSLTGGLDNEQFF. Looking up the rest from reference TRBV7-3 and TRBJ2-1 gives the full variable domain: GAGVSQTPSNKVTEKGKYVELRCDPISGHTALYWYRQSLGQGPEFLIYFQGTGAADDSGLPNDRFFAVRPEGSVSTLKIQRTERGDSAVYLCASSLTGGLDNEQFFGPGTRLTVL.

This clonotype was counted many times. The rearrangement uses TRBV7-9 and TRBJ1-3, with D unclear. This CDR3 has 15 amino acids. V was trimmed by 3 bases and J by 0 bases, leaving 9 bases between them. Germline assignment: CDR1 SEHNR and CDR2 FQNEAQ (reference sequence). The CDR3 nucleotides read TGTGCCAGCAGCTTCGACCAACCCTCTGGAAACACCATATATTTT. Translating gives CASSFDQPSGNTIYF.

The sample holds many counts of this clonotype. The chain is built from TRBV20-1 and TRBJ1-6; D gene ambiguous. V gave up 0 bases and J gave up 12 bases, with 6 bases separating them. CDR1 DFQATT and CDR2 SNEGSKA come from the germline V gene (reference sequence). CDR3 length: 11 residues. This chain's CDR3 is CSARDSGPLHF. CDR3 sequence (DNA): TGCAGTGCTAGAGATTCGGGACCCCTCCACTTT.

This clonotype was found many times. The V call is TRBV4-3, the J call TRBJ2-7; possible D gene TRBD1, 6 bases. In germline, CDR1 is LGHNA, CDR2 YSLEER. This CDR3 is 15 amino acids long. Trimming took 2 bases from V and 0 from J, leaving 11 bases between them. The CDR3, as DNA: TGCGCCAGCAGCCAAACAGGGTCAAGCTCCTACGAGCAGTACTTC. It yields the protein CASSQTGSSSYEQYF.

With regard to this clonotype: The junction differs from germline at one of its ends, possibly a read error. The J gene is TRBJ1-1, the V gene TRBV7-2, with D hard to call. The germline gives CDR1 SGHTA, CDR2 FQGNSA. The CDR3 has 12 amino acids. In nucleotides, the CDR3 is TGTGCCAGCAGCTTACTCATCAGGCCCCTAGACTTT. It yields the protein CASSLLIRPLDF.

There are many counts of this clonotype. The chain employs TRBV7-9 and TRBJ2-2; D call uncertain. CDR1 is SEHNR, CDR2 FQNEAQ, per germline (reference sequence). This CDR3 spans 10 amino acids. Trimming shortened V by 8 bases and J by 9 bases, and 7 bases separated the two germline ends. The CDR3, as DNA: TGTGCCAGCGCCTTTTGGGAGCTGTTTTTT. The encoded protein is CASAFWELFF.

This clonotype has a count of ten or more. This rearrangement joins TRBV6-5 to TRBJ2-5; D is perhaps TRBD1 (6 bases). The germline CDR1 and CDR2 sequences are MNHEY and SVGAGI. The CDR3 contains 14 residues. Trimming took 6 bases from V and 5 from J, leaving 16 bases between them. The CDR3 region has the DNA TGTGCCAGCAGACCCCTCTTCAGGGGCGAGACCCAGTACTTC. Translation: CASRPLFRGETQYF.

The table lists this clonotype with a few counts. This sequence joins TRBV5-1 and TRBJ2-3, with D unclear. The CDR3 has 15 residues. Germline V gene lookup returns CDR1 SGHRS and CDR2 YFSETQ. V lost 0 bases to trimming and J lost 2 bases, with 10 bases between them. The CDR3 nucleotides are TGCGCCAGCAGCTTGGAAGGAAGGGACACAGATACGCAGTATTTT. This encodes CASSLEGRDTDTQYF.

There are a few counts of this clonotype. The rearrangement links TRBV4-1 to TRBJ1-3; a weak D match, TRBD1 (5 bases). The CDR3 spans 16 residues. Germline CDR1 MGHRA, CDR2 YSYEKL. V was pared by 3 bases and J by 2 bases, with 14 bases between. CDR3 loop: CASSHIPPGAGNTIYF. CDR3 coding DNA: TGCGCCAGCAGCCATATCCCGCCGGGGGCTGGAAACACCATATATTTT.

This chain links TRBV28 with TRBJ2-7; D gene ambiguous. Germline V gene sequence: CDR1 MDHEN, CDR2 SYDVKM. CDR3 length: 14 residues. The V end lost 5 bases, the J end lost 3 bases, and 14 bases lay between the germline ends. The CDR3 bases are TGTGCCAGCAGTGGCGTGGGGTCTGACTACGAGCAGTACGTC. Translated, it gives CASSGVGSDYEQYV.

This chain connects TRBV6-2 or TRBV6-3 to TRBJ2-5; D is unclear. CDR1 and CDR2 from the germline V gene are MNHEY and SVGEGT. Trimming stripped 5 bases from V and 3 bases from J, with 19 bases between. The CDR3 is 16 residues long. The CDR3 DNA is TGTGCCAGCAGTCCTTCGGGCCCCCTCCCCAAAGAGACCCAGTACTTC. Translating gives CASSPSGPLPKETQYF.

This clonotype was seen ten or more times. The chain combines TRBV20-1 with TRBJ2-3, with 14 bases matching TRBD2. This CDR3 comprises 14 residues. Germline V gene data show CDR1 as DFQATT and CDR2 as SNEGSKA (reference sequence). Trimming removed 5 bases from V and 5 bases from J; junction bases left unmatched: 3. CDR3 in amino acids: CSAETSGGEDTQYF. As DNA, the CDR3 is TGCAGTGCTGAGACTAGCGGGGGGGAAGATACGCAGTATTTT.

For the CDR3, the DNA is TGTGCCAGCAGCTCAGGACAGGGGGCGAAAGAGACCCAGTACTTC. Translated, it gives CASSSGQGAKETQYF. V is TRBV5-4 and J is TRBJ2-5, with 11 bases lining up with TRBD1. The CDR3 runs to 15 residues. Trimming took 3 bases from V and 3 from J; bases not matched to a gene: 4. Germline assignment: CDR1 SGHNT and CDR2 YYREEE (reference sequence).

The sample holds a few counts of this clonotype. Without the conserved terminal phenylalanine or tryptophan, this CDR3 likely stems from a read error. The limits of the CDR3 on the DNA are not certain, so only TCRdb's listed CDR3 is given. This CDR3 is CATSPGTGTI. V gene TRBV7-9 combines with J gene TRBJ2-7; the DNA was not used to check the table's D call, TRBD1. Germline V gene sequence: CDR1 SEHNR, CDR2 FQNEAQ (reference sequence). The CDR3 length equals 10 residues, ends included.

The chain recombines TRBV4-2 with TRBJ2-1; D remains unclear. The V end lost 2 bases, the J end lost 8 bases, and 10 bases lay between the germline ends. Per germline, CDR1 LGHNA and CDR2 YNFKEQ. The CDR3 length is 13 residues. The CDR3 coding sequence is TGTGCCAGCAGCCAACTTGTTCGGGATGAGCAGTTCTTC. Protein: CASSQLVRDEQFF.

This chain joins TRBV19 and TRBJ2-3; the D gene is possibly TRBD2 (5 bases). Germline V gene data show CDR1 as LNHDA and CDR2 as SQIVND (reference sequence). Trimming removed 4 bases at V and 4 bases at J, with 9 bases between. CDR3 length: 13 residues. CDR3 loop: CASSNREADTQYF. The CDR3 DNA sequence: TGTGCCAGTAGTAACCGGGAAGCAGATACGCAGTATTTT.